The text below deals with one TCR beta chain. Its target antigen remains unknown. No base quality values were provided; no much bigger clone lies one nucleotide off. The entry originates in a study of T cells in localized non-small cell lung cancer (TCRdb year 2020). Regarding the complete study: Comparing tumors with uninvolved tumor-adjacent lungs, the study looked at the T cell repertoires of roughly 250 patients with early-stage NSCLC. The cohort consisted of 200 to 300 treatment-naive NSCLC patients whose localized lung tumors had been resected. A mean age of 66.3 years was recorded for the NSCLC patients, of whom roughly 130 were male and about a hundred were female. Study-level results and caveats: Longer overall survival was associated with higher T cell density in blood, whereas shorter survival was associated with higher clonality in adjacent lung. Because multi-region tumor sequencing was not performed, intratumor heterogeneity could not be ruled out. Because the study design was exploratory, TCR variables were selected using unadjusted p-values without false-discovery rate correction. Of the top 100 tumor clones, a median of roughly 53 were detected in paired uninvolved adjacent lung; roughly 29 were also among that lung's top 100. Uninvolved tumor-adjacent lung showed the highest T cell clonality, higher than tumor, which suggests more focused antigenic responses in the uninvolved tumor-adjacent lung.

At diagnosis, tumor, uninvolved tumor-adjacent lung and peripheral blood were collected and then preserved as a mix of FFPE and fresh-frozen material. For TCR repertoire profiling, the blood samples were analyzed as peripheral blood mononuclear cells. Measured from the cysteine to the phenylalanine, the CDR3 is 14 residues long. CDR3 DNA only is kept here, 42 bases in frame from base 1. Trimming at the junction amounts to 4 bases on V and 3 bases on J, and the germline ends lie 12 bases apart. Reading the germline V gene (reference sequence) gives CDR1 MNHNY and CDR2 SVGAGI. TCR beta CDR3 regions were sequenced from DNA using the immunoSEQ Assay. Under the source paper's analysis protocol: To compute T cell density, TCR beta template counts were normalized to usable DNA, which was estimated by amplifying housekeeping genes. Using the preseqR package, richness was estimated by extrapolating to 120,000 templates for tissue samples and 400,000 templates for PBMC samples. Clonality was defined by subtracting Pielou's evenness from one. Differential abundance testing on productive amino-acid clonotypes, with a minimum total count of 5 and an alpha of 0.1, was used to identify tissue-enriched TCRs. The Jaccard Index and the Morisita Overlap Index were used to measure how much the repertoires overlapped between compartments. GLIPH grouped TCR beta CDR3s together with public tetramer-defined viral CDR3s, and a viral motif had to include at least three viral sequences and show V-gene enrichment. In its TCRdb copy, this immuneACCESS table keeps in-frame sequences only and misses some clones. Where compared with another copy, unresolved V genes explain less than half of these, and the others have no known cause. V and J calls and clone size follow that table, whereas D and trimming were derived from the DNA. Across this sample there are about 40,000 clones, with 81% seen only once. Clones ranked in the top ten supply roughly 6.6% of the sample.

This sequence uses TRBV6-6 and TRBJ1-1; perhaps TRBD1 is the D gene, with 6 bases matching. The receptor's source is an older male donor with stage II lung adenocarcinoma. The material was peripheral blood mononuclear cells, obtained before any cancer treatment. Read as DNA, the sequence is TGTGCCAGCAGTTCACAGGGACCCCACACTGAAGCTTTCTTT. This is translated as CASSSQGPHTEAFF.